The clone carrying this T cell receptor (beta chain) has more than one count but fewer than ten. Its cognate antigen is unknown. The repertoire was sequenced with immunoSEQ multiplex PCR; TCRdb's copy has only in-frame clones and lacks some. Here the sample spans around 50,000 clones, roughly 83% being singletons. The CDR3 spans 14 residues. V gave up 2 bases and J gave up 2 bases, with 8 bases separating them. Per the germline V gene, CDR1 is SGHRS and CDR2 is YFSETQ. This sample is drawn from a study of a mutant IDH1 vaccine in newly diagnosed glioma. As for the study in general: Sex distribution of treated patients was roughly 60% male and around 38% female; mean age was around 40 years.

Sample time point: week 47, end of study. The content of each vaccine dose was 300 ug of mutant IDH1 20-mer peptide, and topical imiquimod accompanied it. At weeks 1, 3, 5, 7, 11, 15, 19 and 23, patients received a vaccination, eight in all. The V and J genes are TRBV5-1 and TRBJ1-5; D possibly corresponds to TRBD1 (6 bases). Specimen: PBMCs, collected from a glioma patient whose treatment included an IDH1 peptide vaccine. This sequence originates from a woman younger than 45 with glioma. Some clones in this sample may be carry-over from other donors' samples. CDR3 residues: CASSLQGGNQPQHF. The CDR3 DNA follows: TGCGCCAGCAGCTTACAGGGCGGCAATCAGCCCCAGCATTTT.